The 23 T cell receptor beta chains presented below share a single source sample, sequenced in a study of blood T cell repertoires in COVID-19. Assay: immunoSEQ multiplex PCR; the TCRdb copy retains only in-frame clones and omits some. This table holds about 160,000 clones, less than 90% found once. The material sequenced was PBMCs or T cells enriched from blood (not recorded which). These receptors all stem from a woman between 45 and 65 years old who had recovered from COVID-19.

V usage is TRBV5-1 and J usage is TRBJ2-1; TRBD2 agrees at 7 bases. This CDR3 comprises 13 residues. V gave up 6 bases and J gave up 6 bases; unmatched junction bases: 6. CDR1 is SGHRS, CDR2 YFSETQ, per germline. The CDR3: CASNPSGTNEQFF. The CDR3 DNA reads as TGCGCCAGCAACCCCAGCGGGACCAATGAGCAGTTCTTC.

This clone is a singleton in its sample. The V and J genes are TRBV1 and TRBJ2-7; the table's D call TRBD2 went unverified against the DNA. TRBV1 is a pseudogene locus. The CDR3 runs to 8 residues. CDR3 in amino acids: CTLSEQYF. The DNA for the CDR3 is TGCACCCTCTCTGAGCAGTACTTC.

The chain has TRBV19 and TRBJ1-4; D ambiguous. This CDR3 comprises 15 residues. Germline CDR1 LNHDA, CDR2 SQIVND (reference sequence). Trimming removed 6 bases from V and 0 bases from J, with 11 bases in between. The CDR3 sequence: CASRSRYPTNEKLFF. The CDR3 DNA follows: TGTGCCAGTAGGAGCAGGTACCCAACTAATGAAAAACTGTTTTTT.

The chain couples TRBV7-2 to TRBJ2-5; 7 bases fit TRBD2. Germline V gives CDR1 SGHTA, CDR2 FQGNSA. The CDR3 runs to 14 residues. The ends lost 5 bases at V and 5 bases at J; junction bases unmatched: 8. The CDR3 spells CASSPGSGRETQYF. The DNA for the CDR3 is TGTGCCAGCAGCCCTGGTAGCGGGCGGGAGACCCAGTACTTC.

CDR3 in DNA: TGTGCCAGCAGCTTCTCACAGGGGAACACTGAAGCTTTCTTT. Translated, it gives CASSFSQGNTEAFF. The chain recombines TRBV7-9 with TRBJ1-1, with D perhaps TRBD1 (6 bases). Trimming removed 3 bases from V and 1 base from J, with 9 bases in between. The germline gives CDR1 SEHNR, CDR2 FQNEAQ (reference sequence). The CDR3 runs to 14 residues.

The chain has TRBV7-2 and TRBJ2-3, with 7 bases fitting TRBD1. The CDR3 has 14 residues. The V gene end was trimmed by 4 bases and the J gene end by 5 bases; junction bases not matched to a gene: 6. Germline CDR1 and CDR2: SGHTA and FQGNSA. The CDR3 region is CASSSQGFQDTQYF. DNA of the CDR3: TGTGCCAGCAGCTCACAGGGGTTCCAAGATACGCAGTATTTT.

This clone has more than one count but fewer than ten. The gene calls are TRBV15 and TRBJ2-1; TRBD2 aligns across 7 bases. V trimming: 7 bases; J trimming: 3 bases; junction bases outside the gene matches: 3. This CDR3 spans 13 amino acids. The germline V gene encodes CDR1 LNHNV and CDR2 YYDKDF (reference sequence). CDR3 sequence: CATMGGNYNEQFF. The CDR3 bases are TGTGCCACCATGGGAGGGAACTACAATGAGCAGTTCTTC.

J is TRBJ2-3 and V is TRBV4-3; 8 bases fit TRBD2. Germline lookup yields CDR1 LGHNA and CDR2 YSLEER. V dropped 4 bases and J dropped 3; count of bases not matched to a gene: 6. The CDR3 length is 15 residues. The CDR3 spells CASSRKRERTDTQYF. In DNA, the CDR3 is TGCGCCAGCAGCCGGAAGCGGGAGCGGACAGATACGCAGTATTTT.

The rearrangement joins TRBV29-1 to TRBJ2-5; either TRBD1 or TRBD2 may supply D (5 bases each). The CDR3 has 11 residues. Germline V CDR1 and CDR2: SQVTM, ANQGSEA. V was pared by 7 bases and J by 8 bases, with 14 bases between. The CDR3 DNA sequence: TGCAGCGCGGGGCAAGACAACACCCAGTACTTC. This encodes CSAGQDNTQYF.

The chain combines TRBV6-5 with TRBJ1-6, with 7 bases matching TRBD1. CDR3 size: 14 residues. After removal of 5 bases from V and 7 bases from J, the junction contained 5 bases not matched to a gene. Germline CDR1 MNHEY, CDR2 SVGAGI. The CDR3 region is CASSQGVPNSPLHF. Here the CDR3 DNA reads TGTGCCAGCAGTCAGGGGGTTCCAAATTCACCCCTCCACTTT.

This sequence joins TRBV3-1 (or the pseudogene TRBV3-2) and TRBJ1-2; D is undetermined. V was cut by 0 bases and J by 8 bases, with 13 bases left in between. Per the germline V gene, CDR1 is LGHDT and CDR2 is YNNKEL (reference sequence). The CDR3 sequence is 14 residues long. This chain's CDR3 is CASSQESTPSGYTF. The CDR3 nucleotides read TGTGCCAGCAGCCAAGAATCGACACCTTCGGGCTACACCTTC.

The chain couples TRBV5-4 to TRBJ2-2, with D possibly TRBD1 on 6 matching bases. Germline lookup yields CDR1 SGHNT and CDR2 YYREEE (reference sequence). The CDR3 loop spans 16 amino acids. With 4 bases removed from V and 1 base from J, the gap between germline ends came to 14 bases. The CDR3 loop is CASSHYSGVNTGELFF. CDR3 nucleotide sequence: TGTGCCAGCAGCCACTATTCAGGGGTGAACACCGGGGAGCTGTTTTTT. The whole variable domain, remainder taken from reference TRBV5-4 and TRBJ2-2, is ETGVTQSPTHLIKTRGQQVTLRCSSQSGHNTVSWYQQALGQGPQFIFQYYREEENGRGNFPPRFSGLQFPNYSSELNVNALELDDSALYLCASSHYSGVNTGELFFGEGSRLTVL.

V and J are TRBV19 and TRBJ1-2; 9 nucleotides agree with TRBD1. This CDR3 is 15 amino acids long. Germline trimming cut 5 bases from V and 3 bases from J; bases unmatched to any gene: 7. Per the germline V gene, CDR1 is LNHDA and CDR2 is SQIVND (reference sequence). CDR3 in DNA: TGTGCCAGTAGTTTGGGGACAGGGAGGGACTATGGCTACACCTTC. This translates into CASSLGTGRDYGYTF.

The chain has TRBV7-8 and TRBJ2-2; a weak D match, TRBD1 (6 bases). This CDR3 contains 13 residues. The ends were cut back, 4 bases at V and 6 bases at J, with 9 bases in the middle. Looked up from germline, CDR1 is SGHVS and CDR2 is FQNEAQ. The CDR3 loop reads CASSSQGAGELFF. CDR3 in DNA: TGTGCCAGCAGCTCACAGGGAGCCGGGGAGCTGTTTTTT.

The chain has TRBV12-3 or TRBV12-4 and TRBJ1-1, with TRBD1 matching 7 bases. The CDR3 runs to 13 residues. Germline trimming cut 4 bases from V and 4 bases from J; bases unmatched to any gene: 3. The CDR3 coding sequence is TGTGCCAGCAGTTACGGACAGGCCACTGAAGCTTTCTTT. It encodes CASSYGQATEAFF.

This clone showed up just a few times. The chain recombines TRBV5-1 with TRBJ1-4; maybe TRBD1 (6 bases). V was pared by 5 bases and J by 4 bases, with 12 bases between. Germline V gene sequence: CDR1 SGHRS, CDR2 YFSETQ. This CDR3 is built from 14 residues. This CDR3 is CASRGDRSNEKLFF. Written as DNA, the CDR3 is TGCGCCAGCAGAGGCGACAGGAGTAATGAAAAACTGTTTTTT.

This chain links TRBV5-1 with TRBJ2-7; a weak D match, TRBD2 (6 bases). V lost 1 base and J lost 2, with 16 bases in between. CDR3 length equals 16 residues. Looked up from germline, CDR1 is SGHRS and CDR2 is YFSETQ. The CDR3 here is CASSLLSGSGAYEQYF. The CDR3 nucleotides read TGCGCCAGCAGCTTGTTGTCCGGGAGTGGTGCCTACGAGCAGTACTTC.

The chain couples TRBV6-1 to TRBJ2-5; D not resolved. The CDR3 covers 13 residues. Per germline, CDR1 MNHNS and CDR2 SASEGT. V was pared by 1 base and J by 5 bases, with 8 bases between. This CDR3 is CASSEVMRETQYF. The CDR3 DNA reads TGTGCCAGCAGTGAAGTAATGAGGGAGACCCAGTACTTC.

This clone was seen a single time. The chain uses TRBV7-2 and TRBJ1-6; D is possibly TRBD1 (5 bases). The CDR3 contains 17 residues. Trimming left V 1 base short and J 10 bases short, with 20 bases between. Germline V lookup: CDR1 SGHTA, CDR2 FQGNSA. The CDR3 is CASSLGRAGLISSPLHF. The CDR3 bases are TGTGCCAGCAGCTTAGGGAGGGCAGGGTTGATTTCCTCACCCCTCCACTTT.

The J gene is TRBJ2-5, the V gene TRBV18; 10 bases align to TRBD1. The V gene end was trimmed by 2 bases and the J gene end by 1 base; junction bases not matched to a gene: 1. This CDR3 spans 15 amino acids. Germline-derived CDR1 and CDR2 are KGHSH and LQKENI. The CDR3 here is CASSPGTGAQETQYF. The CDR3 DNA sequence: TGTGCCAGCTCACCAGGGACAGGGGCCCAAGAGACCCAGTACTTC.

This clone was observed a single time. The chain employs TRBV7-6 and TRBJ2-1; TRBD2 aligns across 7 bases. J gave up 6 bases and V 4 bases, and 12 bases lay outside the gene matches. The germline gives CDR1 SGHVS, CDR2 FNYEAQ. This CDR3 is 16 amino acids long. CDR3 sequence (DNA): TGTGCCAGCAGCTGGCCCTGGGGCGGGAGTATCAATGAGCAGTTCTTC. Translation gives CASSWPWGGSINEQFF.

The gene calls are TRBV18 and TRBJ1-1, with TRBD1 as a possible D gene (6 bases). CDR3 length: 14 amino acids. Germline CDR1 KGHSH, CDR2 LQKENI. Trimming pared 5 bases from V and 4 bases from J, leaving 14 bases between. CDR3 amino acids: CASSSKGVGTEAFF. CDR3 bases: TGTGCCAGCTCAAGTAAGGGGGTCGGCACTGAAGCTTTCTTT.

On this clone itself: At the DNA level, this CDR3 is encoded by other sequences in the same sample as well. The chain's CDR3 is CASSPGGETQYF. DNA of the CDR3: TGTGCCAGCTCACCCGGCGGGGAGACCCAGTACTTC. V usage is TRBV18 and J usage is TRBJ2-5; tentatively, D is TRBD2 (5 bases). Germline V gene sequence: CDR1 KGHSH, CDR2 LQKENI. The CDR3 totals 12 residues. Trimming cost V 3 bases and J 5 bases, with 7 bases left between them.